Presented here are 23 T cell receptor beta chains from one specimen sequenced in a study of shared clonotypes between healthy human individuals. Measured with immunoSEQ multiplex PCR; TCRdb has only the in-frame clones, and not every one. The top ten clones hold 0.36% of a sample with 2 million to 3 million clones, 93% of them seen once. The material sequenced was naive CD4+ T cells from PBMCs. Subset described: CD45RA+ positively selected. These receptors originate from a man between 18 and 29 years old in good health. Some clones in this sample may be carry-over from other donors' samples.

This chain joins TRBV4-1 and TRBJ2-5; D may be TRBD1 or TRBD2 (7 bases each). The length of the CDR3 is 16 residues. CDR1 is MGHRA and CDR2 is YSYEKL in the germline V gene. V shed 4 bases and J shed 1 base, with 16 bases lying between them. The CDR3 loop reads CASSLRQGGIQETQYF. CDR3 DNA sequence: TGCGCCAGCAGCCTACGTCAGGGGGGGATCCAAGAGACCCAGTACTTC.

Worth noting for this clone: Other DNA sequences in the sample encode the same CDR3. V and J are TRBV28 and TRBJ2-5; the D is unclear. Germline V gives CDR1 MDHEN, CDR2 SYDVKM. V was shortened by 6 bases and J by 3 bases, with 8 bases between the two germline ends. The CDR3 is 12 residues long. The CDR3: CASRAREETQYF. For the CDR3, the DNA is TGTGCCAGCAGAGCCCGGGAAGAGACCCAGTACTTC. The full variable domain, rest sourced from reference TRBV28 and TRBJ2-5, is DVKVTQSSRYLVKRTGEKVFLECVQDMDHENMFWYRQDPGLGLRLIYFSYDVKMKEKGDIPEGYSVSREKKERFSLILESASTNQTSMYLCASRAREETQYFGPGTRLLVL.

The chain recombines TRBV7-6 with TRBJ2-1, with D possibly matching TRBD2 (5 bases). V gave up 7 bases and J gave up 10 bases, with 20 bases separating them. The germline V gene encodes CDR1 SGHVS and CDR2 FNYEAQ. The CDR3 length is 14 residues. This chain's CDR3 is CASTQLFGVGEQFF. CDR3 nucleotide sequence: TGTGCCAGCACCCAATTATTCGGGGTAGGGGAGCAGTTCTTC.

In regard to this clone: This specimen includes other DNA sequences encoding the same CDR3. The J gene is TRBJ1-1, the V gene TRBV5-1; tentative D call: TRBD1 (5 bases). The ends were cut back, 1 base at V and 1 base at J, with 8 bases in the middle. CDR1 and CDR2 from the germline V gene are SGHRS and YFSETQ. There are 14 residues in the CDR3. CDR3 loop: CASSLRGQNTEAFF. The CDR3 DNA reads TGCGCCAGCAGCTTGAGGGGTCAGAACACTGAAGCTTTCTTT.

The CDR3 bases are TGTGCCAGCACCTATTGGGGATTAGGTGGAAACACCATATATTTT. It yields the protein CASTYWGLGGNTIYF. V and J are TRBV6-1 and TRBJ1-3; D remains ambiguous. Germline CDR1 reads MNHNS; CDR2 reads SASEGT. The CDR3 is 15 residues long. V lost 7 bases to trimming and J lost 3 bases, with 16 bases between them.

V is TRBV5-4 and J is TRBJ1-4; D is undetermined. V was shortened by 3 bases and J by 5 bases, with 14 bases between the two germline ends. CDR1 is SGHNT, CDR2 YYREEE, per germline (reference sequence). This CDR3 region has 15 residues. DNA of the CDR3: TGTGCCAGCAGCTCCCCGTCGCAGTCAAATGAAAAACTGTTTTTT. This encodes CASSSPSQSNEKLFF.

The CDR3 sequence is CASSGLAESTDTQYF. The CDR3 region has the DNA TGTGCCAGCAGTGGGTTAGCGGAGAGCACAGATACGCAGTATTTT. The gene calls are TRBV28 and TRBJ2-3; possibly TRBD2 for D (6 bases). This CDR3 comprises 15 residues. Germline lookup yields CDR1 MDHEN and CDR2 SYDVKM. The ends were cut back, 5 bases at V and 0 bases at J, with 12 bases in the middle.

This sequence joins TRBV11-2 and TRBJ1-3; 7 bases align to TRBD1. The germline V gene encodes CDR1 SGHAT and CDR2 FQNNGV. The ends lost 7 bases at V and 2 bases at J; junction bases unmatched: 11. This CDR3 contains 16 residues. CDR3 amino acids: CASTPRQGPAGNTIYF. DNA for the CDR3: TGTGCCAGCACCCCTCGACAGGGCCCGGCTGGAAACACCATATATTTT.

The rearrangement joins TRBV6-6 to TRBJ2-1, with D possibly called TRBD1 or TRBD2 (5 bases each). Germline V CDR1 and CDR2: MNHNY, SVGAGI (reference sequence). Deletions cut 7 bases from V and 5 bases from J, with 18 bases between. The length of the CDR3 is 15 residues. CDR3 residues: CASTDGANLDNEQFF. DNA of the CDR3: TGTGCCAGCACCGACGGGGCCAACTTGGACAATGAGCAGTTCTTC.

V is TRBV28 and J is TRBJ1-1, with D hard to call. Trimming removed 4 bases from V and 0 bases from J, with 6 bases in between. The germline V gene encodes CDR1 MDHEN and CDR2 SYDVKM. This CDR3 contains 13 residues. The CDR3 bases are TGTGCCAGCAGTTCCACCATGAACACTGAAGCTTTCTTT. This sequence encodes CASSSTMNTEAFF.

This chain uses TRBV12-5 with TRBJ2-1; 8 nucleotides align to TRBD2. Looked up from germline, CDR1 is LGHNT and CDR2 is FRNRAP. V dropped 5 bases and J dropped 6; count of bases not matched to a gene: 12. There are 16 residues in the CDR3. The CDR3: CASGTGAGGFVNEQFF. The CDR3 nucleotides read TGTGCTAGTGGTACGGGGGCGGGAGGTTTTGTCAATGAGCAGTTCTTC.

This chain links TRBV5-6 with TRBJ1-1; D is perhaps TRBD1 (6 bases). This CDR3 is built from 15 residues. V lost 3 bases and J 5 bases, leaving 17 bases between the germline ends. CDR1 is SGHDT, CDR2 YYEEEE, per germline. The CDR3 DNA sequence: TGTGCCAGCAGCTGGAGGGGGAGAGGAAGAACTGAAGCTTTCTTT. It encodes CASSWRGRGRTEAFF.

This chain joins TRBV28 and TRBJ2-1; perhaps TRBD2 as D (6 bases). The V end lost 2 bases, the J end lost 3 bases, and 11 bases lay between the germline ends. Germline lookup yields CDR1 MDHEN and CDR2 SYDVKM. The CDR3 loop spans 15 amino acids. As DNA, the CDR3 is TGTGCCAGCAGTTTACTGGGGCGGGACTACAATGAGCAGTTCTTC. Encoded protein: CASSLLGRDYNEQFF.

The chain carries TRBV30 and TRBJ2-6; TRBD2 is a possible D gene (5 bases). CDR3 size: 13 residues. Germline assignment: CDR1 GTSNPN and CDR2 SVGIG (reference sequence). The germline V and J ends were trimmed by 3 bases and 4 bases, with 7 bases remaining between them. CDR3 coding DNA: TGTGCCTGGAGGCCGGGGGGGGCCAACGTCCTGACTTTC. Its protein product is CAWRPGGANVLTF.

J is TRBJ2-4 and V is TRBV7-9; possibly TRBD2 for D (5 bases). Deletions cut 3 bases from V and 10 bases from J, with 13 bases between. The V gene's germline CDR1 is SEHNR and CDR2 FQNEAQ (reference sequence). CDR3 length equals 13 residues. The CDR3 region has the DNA TGTGCCAGCAGCTTCGCAGGAGAGGGTATTCAGTACTTC. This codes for CASSFAGEGIQYF.

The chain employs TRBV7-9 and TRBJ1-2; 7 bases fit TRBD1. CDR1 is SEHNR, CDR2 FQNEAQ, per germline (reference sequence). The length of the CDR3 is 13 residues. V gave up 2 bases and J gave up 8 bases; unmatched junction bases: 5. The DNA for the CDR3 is TGTGCCAGCAGCTTACGGGACAGTCGAGGCTACACCTTC. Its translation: CASSLRDSRGYTF.

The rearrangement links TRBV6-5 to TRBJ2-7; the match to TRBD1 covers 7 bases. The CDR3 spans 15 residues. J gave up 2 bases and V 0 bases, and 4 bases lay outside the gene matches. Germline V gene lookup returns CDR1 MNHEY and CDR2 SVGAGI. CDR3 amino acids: CASSYSTQGTYEQYF. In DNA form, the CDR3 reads TGTGCCAGCAGTTACTCGACACAGGGGACCTACGAGCAGTACTTC.

The CDR3 region is CASSAEFGTDTQYF. In nucleotides, the CDR3 is TGTGCCAGCAGTGCGGAGTTCGGCACAGATACGCAGTATTTT. This chain uses TRBV25-1 with TRBJ2-3; D remains ambiguous. Germline assignment: CDR1 MGHDK and CDR2 SYGVNS. V lost 4 bases and J 1 base, leaving 9 bases between the germline ends. The CDR3 loop spans 14 amino acids.

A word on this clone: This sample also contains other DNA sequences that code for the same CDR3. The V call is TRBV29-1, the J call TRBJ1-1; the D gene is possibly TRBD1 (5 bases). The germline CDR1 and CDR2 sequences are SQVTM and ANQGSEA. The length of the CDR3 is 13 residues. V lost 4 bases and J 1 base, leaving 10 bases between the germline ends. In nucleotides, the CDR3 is TGCAGCGTTGGGACGGGGGGGAACACTGAAGCTTTCTTT. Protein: CSVGTGGNTEAFF.

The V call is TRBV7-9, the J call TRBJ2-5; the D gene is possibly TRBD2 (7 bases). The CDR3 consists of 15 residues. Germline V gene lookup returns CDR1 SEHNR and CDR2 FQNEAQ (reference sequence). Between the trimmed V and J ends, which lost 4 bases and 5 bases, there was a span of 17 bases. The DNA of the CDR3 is TGTGCCAGCAGCTCAGAGACTAGCCAGGGGGAGACCCAGTACTTC. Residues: CASSSETSQGETQYF. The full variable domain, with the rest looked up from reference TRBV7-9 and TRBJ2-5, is DTGVSQNPRHKITKRGQNVTFRCDPISEHNRLYWYRQTLGQGPEFLTYFQNEAQLEKSRLLSDRFSAERPKGSFSTLEIQRTEQGDSAMYLCASSSETSQGETQYFGPGTRLLVL.

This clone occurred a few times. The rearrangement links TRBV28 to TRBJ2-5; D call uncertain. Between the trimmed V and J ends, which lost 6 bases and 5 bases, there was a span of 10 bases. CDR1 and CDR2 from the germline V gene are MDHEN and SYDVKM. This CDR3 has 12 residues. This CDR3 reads CASRERPETQYF. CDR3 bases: TGTGCCAGCAGAGAGCGCCCCGAGACCCAGTACTTC.

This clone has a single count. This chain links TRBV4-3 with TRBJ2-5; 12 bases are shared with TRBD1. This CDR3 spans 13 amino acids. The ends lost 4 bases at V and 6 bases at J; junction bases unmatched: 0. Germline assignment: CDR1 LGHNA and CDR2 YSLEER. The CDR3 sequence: CASSRDRGQTQYF. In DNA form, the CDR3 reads TGCGCCAGCAGCCGGGACAGGGGGCAGACCCAGTACTTC.

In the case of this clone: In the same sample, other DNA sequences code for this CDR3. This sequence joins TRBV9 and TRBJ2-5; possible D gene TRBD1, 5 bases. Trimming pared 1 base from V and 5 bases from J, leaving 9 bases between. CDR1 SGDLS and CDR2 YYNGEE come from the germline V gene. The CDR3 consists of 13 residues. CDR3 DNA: TGTGCCAGCAGCGTAAGGGGTGGGGAGACCCAGTACTTC. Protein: CASSVRGGETQYF.